This is a list of T cell receptor beta chains from one sample in a study of cytomegalovirus exposure and HLA in healthy donors. Clones were read by immunoSEQ multiplex PCR, and TCRdb kept only the in-frame ones, dropping some. The data show approximately 220,000 clones, around nine tenths seen once. The sample taken for sequencing was PBMCs. Receptors originate from a man aged 18 to 29 in good health and CMV-seronegative. Each CDR3 is given with its conserved first and last residue. The D gene is left open where the match is weak. Only part of the rows carry a size: once, few, many, or a class if the clone is expanded.

>.|.|TRBV18|TRBJ2-7
TGTGCCAGCTCACCAAGGGGCGTCGAGCAGTACTTC
CASSPRGVEQYF
>.|TRBD1|TRBV30|TRBJ2-1
TGTGCCTGGAATGAGGACAGGTCTCACAATGAGCAGTTCTTC
CAWNEDRSHNEQFF
>.|TRBD1|TRBV7-2|TRBJ2-7
TGTGCCAGCAGCTTACACGTCACTACAGGGGGCGCTGGGAAGCAGTACTTC
CASSLHVTTGGAGKQYF
>.|.|TRBV5-6|TRBJ2-3
TGTGCCAGCAGCTTGGCCTTGGGGGGTACAGATACGCAGTATTTT
CASSLALGGTDTQYF
>.|.|TRBV30|TRBJ2-1
TGTGCCTGGAGGACGGGACTCCTATACAATGAGCAGTTCTTC
CAWRTGLLYNEQFF
>.|TRBD2|TRBV9|TRBJ2-5
TGTGCCAGCAGTCCGACTAGCGGGAGTTACCAAGAGACCCAGTACTTC
CASSPTSGSYQETQYF
>.|TRBD1|TRBV7-2|TRBJ2-7
TGTGCCAGCACATCGCCGGGACAGGGATACGAGCAGTACTTC
CASTSPGQGYEQYF
>.|TRBD1|TRBV2|TRBJ1-1
TGTGCCAGTGCAGCCGGGACAGTGAACACTGAAGCTTTCTTT
CASAAGTVNTEAFF
>.|.|TRBV18|TRBJ2-7
TGTGCCAGCTCACCACCCAGTGCCGGGGAGCAGTACTTC
CASSPPSAGEQYF
>.|.|TRBV7-9|TRBJ1-1
TGTGCCAGCAGGTTTGGGGGGACCCGTGGGCGGAACACTGAAGCTTTCTTT
CASRFGGTRGRNTEAFF
>.|TRBD1|TRBV5-1|TRBJ2-7
TGCGCCAGCAGCTATGGGACAGGGTCCTACGAGCAGTACTTC
CASSYGTGSYEQYF
>.|TRBD2|TRBV23-1|TRBJ2-1
TGCGCCAGCAGTCAATCGGGGCGCGGGAGAGCCAATGAGCAGTTCTTC
CASSQSGRGRANEQFF
>.|TRBD1|TRBV27|TRBJ2-5
TGTGCCAGCAGTCAAGGCTCTCAGGGGGCGGGGACCCAGTACTTC
CASSQGSQGAGTQYF
>few|.|TRBV30|TRBJ1-2
TGTGCCTGGAGTGACTCCTTGGGTGCGAGGGGCTACACCTTC
CAWSDSLGARGYTF
>.|TRBD1|TRBV23-1|TRBJ2-7
TGCGCCAGCAGCCAGTCGGGACAGGGGGCCTACGAGCAGTACTTC
CASSQSGQGAYEQYF
>.|TRBD1|TRBV2|TRBJ2-2
TGTGCCAGCACAGGGGGATCCCCTCTGGTCGGGGAGCTGTTTTTT
CASTGGSPLVGELFF
>once|.|TRBV7-2|TRBJ2-5
TGTGCCAGCAGCTCTCTAAGACGGGAGTCGAGCGAGACCCAGTACTTC
CASSSLRRESSETQYF
>.|.|TRBV2|TRBJ2-7
TGTGCCAGCAGTGAATCCGGCGGTTTTACCTACGAGCAGTACTTC
CASSESGGFTYEQYF
>.|.|TRBV28|TRBJ1-5
TGTGCCAGCAGTGAGGAATATCAGCCCCAGCATTTT
CASSEEYQPQHF
>.|.|TRBV10-3|TRBJ2-7
TGTGCCATCAGTGGTCGGGCAGACAGCTCCTACGAGCAGTACTTC
CAISGRADSSYEQYF
>few|TRBD2|TRBV2|TRBJ2-7
TGTGCCAGCAGTGAGGGCGGGGGGCCCTCCGAGCAGTACTTC
CASSEGGGPSEQYF
>.|TRBD1|TRBV7-9|TRBJ1-1
TGTGCCAGCAGCATATTGACAGGGGGATACACTGAAGCTTTCTTT
CASSILTGGYTEAFF
>few|.|TRBV5-4|TRBJ2-5
TGTGCCAGCAGCTCCCGGACAGTGGAGACCCAGTACTTC
CASSSRTVETQYF
>.|.|TRBV19|TRBJ1-2
TGTGCCAGTAGTATCGCCGAGGGCTACACCTTC
CASSIAEGYTF
>.|TRBD1|TRBV18|TRBJ2-7
TGTGCCAGCTCACCCCCGGGACAGGGCTACGAGCAGTACTTC
CASSPPGQGYEQYF
>.|.|TRBV28|TRBJ1-4
TGTGCCAGTTCAGGGGACCCAACTAATGAAAAACTGTTTTTT
CASSGDPTNEKLFF
>.|TRBD2|TRBV9|TRBJ2-7
TGTGCCAGCAGCGGGACTAGCGGGAATAGGCAGTACTTC
CASSGTSGNRQYF
>.|TRBD2|TRBV4-1|TRBJ2-7
TGCGCCACCACTAGCGATCCCTACGAGCAGTACTTC
CATTSDPYEQYF
>few|.|TRBV28|TRBJ2-7
TGTGCCAGCAGTCCCAAGATCCGACTAGCCTACGAGCAGTACTTC
CASSPKIRLAYEQYF
>.|TRBD1|TRBV5-6|TRBJ1-5
TGTGCCAGCAGCACGACAGGGGTCCCCCAGCATTTT
CASSTTGVPQHF
>.|.|TRBV12-2|TRBJ2-2
TGTGCAAGTCGCTTAGCGCCACCGGGGACTAGCATATCTTTGAACACCGGGGAGCTGTTTTTT
CASRLAPPGTSISLNTGELFF
>.|TRBD2|TRBV18|TRBJ2-1
TGTGCCAGCTCGCCCACGGTAGCGGGAGGGCCTCATGAGCAGTTCTTC
CASSPTVAGGPHEQFF
>.|.|TRBV6-5|TRBJ1-1
TGTGCCAGCAGTTTTGTTAGCAGGGGTAATACTGAAGCTTTCTTT
CASSFVSRGNTEAFF
>.|.|TRBV27|TRBJ1-2
TGTGCCAGCAGTTTATCGGCCGTATATGGCTACACCTTC
CASSLSAVYGYTF
>.|.|TRBV14|TRBJ2-7
TGTGCCAGCAGCCAAGGGACATTTATAGCCTACGAGCAGTACTTC
CASSQGTFIAYEQYF
>.|TRBD1|TRBV2|TRBJ2-1
TGTGCCAGCAGTATGGGGACAGGGAGGGATGAGCAGTTCTTC
CASSMGTGRDEQFF
>.|.|TRBV28|TRBJ2-7
TGTGCCAGCAGTTTGAGTCCCTACGAGCAGTACTTC
CASSLSPYEQYF
>.|TRBD2|TRBV7-9|TRBJ2-3
TGTGCCAGTAAAGAGGCTCGACCGGGAGGCCCCACAGATACGCAGTATTTT
CASKEARPGGPTDTQYF
>.|.|TRBV30|TRBJ2-2
TGTGCCTGGAGTGTACTTCTCGGGGAGCTGTTTTTT
CAWSVLLGELFF
>.|TRBD1|TRBV4-1|TRBJ1-5
TGCGCCAGCAGCCAAGTCGCAGGGGGCGGTCAGCCCCAGCATTTT
CASSQVAGGGQPQHF
>.|TRBD1|TRBV18|TRBJ2-2
TGTGCCAGCTCACCAGGACAGGGGCGGGAGCTGTTTTTT
CASSPGQGRELFF
>.|.|TRBV25-1|TRBJ1-2
TGTGCCAGCAGTGAATTGGTCAGTGGCTACACCTTC
CASSELVSGYTF
>.|.|TRBV9|TRBJ1-2
TGTGCCAGCAGCGTAGCTAGTGTAGGCTATGGCTACACCTTC
CASSVASVGYGYTF
>once|TRBD2|TRBV11-2|TRBJ2-7
TGTGCCAGCTCTGGACTAGCGGGAGTGGGGGAGCAGTACTTC
CASSGLAGVGEQYF
>.|.|TRBV29-1|TRBJ2-1
TGCAGCGTCACAGGCGGAACGATAAATGAGCAGTTCTTC
CSVTGGTINEQFF
>.|.|TRBV7-2|TRBJ2-2
TGTGCCAGCATCGACTTGTCGAGGACCGGGGAGCTGTTTTTT
CASIDLSRTGELFF
>.|.|TRBV28|TRBJ2-5
TGTGCCAGCAGAGTAGCGGCTGTGGAGACCCAGTACTTC
CASRVAAVETQYF
>.|TRBD2|TRBV5-1|TRBJ2-2
TGCGCCAGCGGAAGCGGGGCGAACACCGGGGAGCTGTTTTTT
CASGSGANTGELFF
>once|.|TRBV4-1|TRBJ2-1
TGCGCCAGCAGCCCGTCGACAGGCTGGGTGGGGGAGCAGTTCTTC
CASSPSTGWVGEQFF
>.|.|TRBV11-2|TRBJ1-1
TGTGCCAGCAGCTTAGACTCGAACACTGAAGCTTTCTTT
CASSLDSNTEAFF
>.|TRBD2|TRBV2|TRBJ2-1
TGTGCCAGCAGTCCCACAATCGGACTAGCGGGAGGGGTAAATGAGCAGTTCTTC
CASSPTIGLAGGVNEQFF
>.|.|TRBV18|TRBJ1-5
TGTGCCAGCTCACCCGGACAGAACAATCAGCCCCAGCATTTT
CASSPGQNNQPQHF
>.|.|TRBV29-1|TRBJ2-2
TGCAGCGTTGAACTGTATGGGGGCGCGACCGGGGAGCTGTTTTTT
CSVELYGGATGELFF
>once|.|TRBV30|TRBJ2-2
TGTGCCTGGAGCGGGTTCCCCGGGGAGCTGTTTTTT
CAWSGFPGELFF